Sequencing of this T cell receptor (beta chain) was carried out in a study of T cells after posttransplantation cyclophosphamide. Study outcomes and limitations: Skin or GI-infiltrating T cells shared few TRB sequences with blood.

The germline CDR1 and CDR2 sequences are SGHNT and YYREEE (reference sequence). The CDR3 has 14 residues. V was shortened by 1 base and J by 9 bases, with 14 bases between the two germline ends. Busulfan-fludarabine conditioning, marrow transplant, and cyclophosphamide on days +3 and +4 were administered. Measured with immunoSEQ multiplex PCR; TCRdb has only the in-frame clones, and not every one. The sample yields over a thousand clones, about 78% seen once. Turning to this clone: Its specificity is not known.

This receptor was identified in a female patient between 55 and 75 years old who received an allogeneic stem cell transplant from an unrelated donor, was CMV-positive, and had acute GVHD only. Among the T cells, some may be from the graft donor. J is TRBJ2-1 and V is TRBV5-4; weak D call: TRBD2 (7 bases). The sample here was PBMCs, taken approximately 220 days after allogeneic stem cell transplant with posttransplant cyclophosphamide. The CDR3 DNA reads as TGTGCCAGCAGCTTGAAGGGGGGGTTTTTTGAGCAGTTCTTC. Protein sequence: CASSLKGGFFEQFF.